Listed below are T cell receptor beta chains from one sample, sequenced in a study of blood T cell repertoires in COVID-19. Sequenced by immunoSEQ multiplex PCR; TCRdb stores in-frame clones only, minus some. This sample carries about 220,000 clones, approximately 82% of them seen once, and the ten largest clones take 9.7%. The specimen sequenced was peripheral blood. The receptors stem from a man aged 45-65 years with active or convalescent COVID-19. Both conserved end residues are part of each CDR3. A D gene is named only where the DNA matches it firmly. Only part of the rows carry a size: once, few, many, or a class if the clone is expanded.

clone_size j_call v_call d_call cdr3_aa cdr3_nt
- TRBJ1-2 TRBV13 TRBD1 CASSSDRGTGYTF TGTGCCAGCAGTTCCGACAGGGGCACTGGCTACACCTTC
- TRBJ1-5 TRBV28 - CASSLSPLGGRGYQPQHF TGTGCCAGCAGTTTGAGCCCACTAGGAGGGAGAGGTTATCAGCCCCAGCATTTT
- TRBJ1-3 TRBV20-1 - CSARHQNTIYF TGCAGTGCTAGACATCAAAACACCATATATTTT
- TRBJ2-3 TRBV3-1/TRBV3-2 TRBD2 CASSQVRLAGATQYF TGTGCCAGCAGCCAAGTAAGACTAGCGGGAGCTACGCAGTATTTT
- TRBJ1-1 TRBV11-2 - CASSSDGMGTEAFF TGTGCCAGCAGCTCCGACGGGATGGGCACTGAAGCTTTCTTT
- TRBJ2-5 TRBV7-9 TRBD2 CASSLGLAGHQETQYF TGTGCCAGCAGCTTAGGACTAGCGGGGCACCAAGAGACCCAGTACTTC
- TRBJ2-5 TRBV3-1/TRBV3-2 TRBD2 CASSPVHSGGVVETQYF TGTGCCAGCAGCCCCGTCCATAGCGGGGGGGTCGTGGAGACCCAGTACTTC
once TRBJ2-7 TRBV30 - CAWSHGGEQYF TGTGCCTGGAGTCACGGTGGCGAGCAGTACTTC
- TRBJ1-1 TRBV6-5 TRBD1 CASAPRGGARTEAFF TGTGCCAGCGCCCCTAGAGGGGGCGCCCGCACTGAAGCTTTCTTT
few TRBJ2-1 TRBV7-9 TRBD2 CASSLAGGAGDEQFF TGTGCCAGCAGCCTCGCGGGGGGCGCGGGGGATGAGCAGTTCTTC
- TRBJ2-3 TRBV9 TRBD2 CASSVELAGAGDTQYF TGTGCCAGCAGCGTAGAACTAGCGGGAGCTGGAGATACGCAGTATTTT
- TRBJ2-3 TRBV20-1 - CSVTRTDTQYF TGCAGTGTCACGAGAACAGATACGCAGTATTTT
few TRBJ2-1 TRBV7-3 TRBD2 CASSFIGLAGNEQFF TGTGCCAGCAGCTTTATAGGACTAGCGGGTAATGAGCAGTTCTTC
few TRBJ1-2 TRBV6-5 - CASSLNQDTGIGYTF TGTGCCAGCAGCCTAAACCAGGACACCGGAATTGGCTACACCTTC
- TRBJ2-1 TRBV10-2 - CASSRGMFYNEQFF TGCGCCAGCAGCAGAGGGATGTTCTACAATGAGCAGTTCTTC
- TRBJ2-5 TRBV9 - CASSVGGTPGLATQYF TGTGCCAGCAGCGTAGGAGGGACTCCTGGGTTGGCGACCCAGTACTTC
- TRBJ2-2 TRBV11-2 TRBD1 CASSLVPGQGTGELFF TGTGCCAGCAGCTTAGTCCCGGGACAGGGGACCGGGGAGCTGTTTTTT
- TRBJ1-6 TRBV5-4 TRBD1 CASSYNPGQESPLHF TGTGCCAGCAGCTACAACCCGGGACAGGAATCACCCCTCCACTTT
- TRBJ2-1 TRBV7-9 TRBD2 CASSYTRLAEGYNEQFF TGTGCCAGCAGTTACACACGACTAGCCGAGGGGTACAATGAGCAGTTCTTC
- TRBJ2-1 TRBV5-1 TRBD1 CASSHPGQGNEQFF TGCGCCAGCAGCCACCCGGGACAGGGAAATGAGCAGTTCTTC
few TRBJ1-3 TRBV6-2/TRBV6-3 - CASSLSGNTIYF TGTGCCAGCAGTCTATCTGGAAACACCATATATTTT
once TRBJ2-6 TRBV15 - CATSRGQGSSGANVLTF TGTGCCACCAGCAGAGGTCAGGGGAGCTCTGGGGCCAACGTCCTGACTTTC
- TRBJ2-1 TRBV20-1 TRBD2 CSASSGGYNEQFF TGCAGTGCTAGTTCGGGGGGGTACAATGAGCAGTTCTTC
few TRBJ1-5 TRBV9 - CASSGGPAQPQHF TGTGCCAGCAGCGGGGGGCCGGCTCAGCCCCAGCATTTT
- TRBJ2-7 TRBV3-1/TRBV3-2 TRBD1 CASSQDLYRGYEQYF TGTGCCAGCAGCCAAGATTTGTACAGGGGTTACGAGCAGTACTTC
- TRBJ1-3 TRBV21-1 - CASSKSTNPHRGFGNTIYF TGTGCCAGCAGCAAATCCACAAATCCCCACAGGGGTTTTGGAAACACCATATATTTT
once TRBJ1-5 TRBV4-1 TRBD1 CASSQVGTGFRQPQHF TGCGCCAGCAGCCAAGTTGGGACAGGGTTTCGGCAGCCCCAGCATTTT
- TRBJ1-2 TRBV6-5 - CASREGIYGYTF TGTGCCAGCAGGGAGGGGATCTATGGCTACACCTTC
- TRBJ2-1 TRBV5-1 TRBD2 CASSVLAGALGDEQFF TGCGCCAGCAGCGTACTAGCGGGGGCCCTCGGGGATGAGCAGTTCTTC
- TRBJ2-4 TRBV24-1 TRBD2 CATSEVPGLAYKNIQYF TGTGCCACCAGTGAGGTCCCGGGACTAGCGTACAAAAACATTCAGTACTTC
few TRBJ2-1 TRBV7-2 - CASSPRGSWGEIEQFF TGTGCCAGCAGCCCGAGAGGTTCTTGGGGGGAAATTGAGCAGTTCTTC
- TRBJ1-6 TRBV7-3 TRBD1 CASSKRQGDSPLHF TGTGCCAGCAGTAAAAGACAGGGAGATTCACCCCTCCACTTT
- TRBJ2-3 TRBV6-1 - CASSEAIGFGTDTQYF TGTGCCAGCAGTGAAGCCATTGGCTTTGGTACAGATACGCAGTATTTT
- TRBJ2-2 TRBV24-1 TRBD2 CARLSGRGSGELFF TGTGCCAGACTTAGCGGGAGAGGTTCCGGGGAGCTGTTTTTT
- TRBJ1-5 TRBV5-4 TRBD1 CASRSGQPSNQPQHF TGTGCCAGCAGGTCGGGACAGCCTTCTAATCAGCCCCAGCATTTT
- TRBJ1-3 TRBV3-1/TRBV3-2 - CASSPRGNTIYF TGTGCCAGCAGCCCCCGGGGAAACACCATATATTTT
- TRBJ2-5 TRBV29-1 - CSVDASGFGETQYF TGCAGCGTTGATGCTTCAGGGTTTGGAGAGACCCAGTACTTC
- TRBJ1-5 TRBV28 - CASRSLARVKHQPQHF TGTGCCAGCAGATCTCTCGCCAGGGTCAAGCATCAGCCCCAGCATTTT
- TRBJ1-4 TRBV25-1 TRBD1 CASSVTTGSNEKLFF TGTGCCAGCAGTGTAACGACAGGGTCTAATGAAAAACTGTTTTTT
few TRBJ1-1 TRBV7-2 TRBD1 CASGQGGLLNTEAFF TGTGCCAGCGGACAGGGAGGATTATTAAACACTGAAGCTTTCTTT
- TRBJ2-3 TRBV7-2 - CASSIRGADTQYF TGTGCCAGCAGTATCAGGGGAGCAGATACGCAGTATTTT
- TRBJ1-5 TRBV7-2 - CASSLYNQPQHF TGTGCCAGCAGCTTATATAATCAGCCCCAGCATTTT
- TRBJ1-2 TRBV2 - CASSEGRGLRYGYTF TGTGCCAGCAGTGAAGGTCGGGGTCTTAGATATGGCTACACCTTC
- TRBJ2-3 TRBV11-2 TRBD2 CASSGTSGSYTDTQYF TGTGCCAGCAGCGGGACTAGCGGGAGTTACACAGATACGCAGTATTTT
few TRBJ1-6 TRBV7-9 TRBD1 CASSGRDRLNNSPLHF TGTGCCAGCAGCGGCCGGGACAGGCTTAATAATTCACCCCTCCACTTT
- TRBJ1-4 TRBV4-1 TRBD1 CASSRSEGARYEKLFF TGCGCCAGCAGCCGCAGCGAGGGGGCTCGGTATGAAAAACTGTTTTTT
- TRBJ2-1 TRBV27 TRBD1 CASRPGTGLYNEQFF TGTGCCAGCAGACCCGGGACAGGGCTTTACAATGAGCAGTTCTTC
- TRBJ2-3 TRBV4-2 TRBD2 CASSQLTSGGTDTQYF TGTGCCAGCAGCCAACTAACTAGCGGGGGCACAGATACGCAGTATTTT
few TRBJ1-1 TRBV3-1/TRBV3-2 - CASSTRARAGEAFF TGTGCCAGCAGCACCCGGGCCCGCGCAGGGGAAGCTTTCTTT
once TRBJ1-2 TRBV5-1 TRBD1 CASSWTQTGPGSGYTF TGCGCCAGCAGCTGGACTCAGACAGGGCCCGGGAGCGGCTACACCTTC
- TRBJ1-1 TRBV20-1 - CSASRGMNTEAFF TGCAGTGCTAGTAGGGGAATGAACACTGAAGCTTTCTTT
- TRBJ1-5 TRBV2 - CASSDGGGNQPQHF TGTGCCAGCAGTGACGGGGGAGGCAATCAGCCCCAGCATTTT